The 27 T cell receptor beta chains below were found in one sample sequenced in a study of blood T cells in healthy people across ages. The second PCR ran about 6 to 11 cycles with a sample-barcoded 5' primer and J-beta primers. MiXCR, run by TCRdb on the 5' RACE reads, gives a single entry per CDR3 protein. The table lists about 780,000 distinct CDR3 sequences, about 42% of them singletons. The sequenced sample was blood. The receptors stem from an elderly man in good health.

V and J are TRBV6-5 and TRBJ1-4, with D possibly TRBD1 on 5 matching bases. The ends were cut back, 8 bases at V and 8 bases at J, with 12 bases in the middle. This CDR3 contains 12 residues. CDR1 MNHEY and CDR2 SVGAGI come from the germline V gene. The CDR3 loop is CASAFRGEKLFF. CDR3 in DNA: TGTGCCAGCGCCTTTCGGGGCGAAAAACTGTTTTTT.

The chain combines TRBV5-1 with TRBJ1-1, with D uncertain. CDR3 size: 14 residues. Trimming pared 4 bases from V and 2 bases from J, leaving 12 bases between. The germline V gene encodes CDR1 SGHRS and CDR2 YFSETQ. The CDR3 DNA follows: TGCGCCAGCAGCGGATGGGGTGGAAACACTGAAGCTTTCTTT. Protein product: CASSGWGGNTEAFF.

This clonotype was observed a few times. This rearrangement joins TRBV5-1 to TRBJ2-5, with TRBD1 matching 7 bases. The CDR3 is made up of 13 amino acids. The V gene end was trimmed by 4 bases and the J gene end by 4 bases; junction bases not matched to a gene: 4. Germline-derived CDR1 and CDR2 are SGHRS and YFSETQ. In DNA, the CDR3 is TGCGCCAGCAGCGTAGGACAGGTAGAGACCCAGTACTTC. Protein: CASSVGQVETQYF.

The chain employs TRBV6-2 or TRBV6-3 and TRBJ1-5; D is unclear. V lost 7 bases to trimming and J lost 1 base, with 17 bases between them. This CDR3 region has 16 residues. Germline V gene sequence: CDR1 MNHEY, CDR2 SVGEGT. The CDR3 DNA is TGTGCCAGCACGAGGACCCTCACTTGGAGCAATCAGCCCCAGCATTTT. Its protein is CASTRTLTWSNQPQHF.

The chain has TRBV6-2 or TRBV6-3 and TRBJ1-1; 7 nucleotides line up with TRBD1. V lost 2 bases, J lost 1 base, and 4 bases stayed unmatched. The germline CDR1 and CDR2 sequences are MNHEY and SVGEGT. This CDR3 has 15 amino acids. As DNA, the CDR3 is TGTGCCAGCAGTTACAGGGGGCTGCCGAACACTGAAGCTTTCTTT. It yields the protein CASSYRGLPNTEAFF.

The table lists this clonotype with many counts. This chain connects TRBV5-1 to TRBJ2-3; the D is unclear. The CDR3 has 14 amino acids. With 4 bases removed from V and 5 bases from J, the gap between germline ends came to 14 bases. Per germline, CDR1 SGHRS and CDR2 YFSETQ. The CDR3 sequence is CASSLGRMEDTQYF. Written as DNA, the CDR3 is TGCGCCAGCAGCCTAGGGCGGATGGAAGATACGCAGTATTTT.

A few counts support this clonotype. The rearrangement links TRBV5-1 to TRBJ2-1, with D unresolved. V was pared by 7 bases and J by 2 bases, with 19 bases between. The V gene's germline CDR1 is SGHRS and CDR2 YFSETQ. The CDR3 sequence is 16 residues long. The CDR3 nucleotides read TGCGCCAGCCATAACCAACGGGTGCAACCCTACAATGAGCAGTTCTTC. It translates to CASHNQRVQPYNEQFF.

The genes are TRBV12-3 or TRBV12-4 and TRBJ1-1; D gene ambiguous. The ends were cut back, 6 bases at V and 0 bases at J, with 14 bases in the middle. The CDR3 has 15 residues. Written as DNA, the CDR3 is TGTGCCAGCAGCACTCTCGATGGAGTGAACACTGAAGCTTTCTTT. It specifies CASSTLDGVNTEAFF.

This clonotype was counted between two and nine times. V gene TRBV29-1 combines with J gene TRBJ2-7; TRBD1 aligns across 8 bases. From germline, CDR1 is SQVTM and CDR2 ANQGSEA. The CDR3 is 13 residues long. J gave up 2 bases and V 7 bases, and 7 bases lay outside the gene matches. The CDR3 loop reads CSAAGGATYEQYF. The CDR3 DNA is TGCAGCGCGGCAGGGGGCGCGACCTACGAGCAGTACTTC.

With regard to this clonotype: A much larger clone differs by one base, so this may be a read error. The J gene is TRBJ1-2, the V gene TRBV4-3; no definite D call. The CDR3 loop spans 14 amino acids. Germline CDR1 LGHNA, CDR2 YSLEER. As DNA, the CDR3 is TGCGCCAGCAGCCAAGAACGGGGTAACCATGGCTACACCTTC. Its protein product is CASSQERGNHGYTF.

The rearrangement links TRBV20-1 to TRBJ2-5; perhaps TRBD1 as D (6 bases). The J call is in doubt because the DNA end fits TRBJ2-7 better. Looked up from germline, CDR1 is DFQATT and CDR2 is SNEGSKA (reference sequence). The CDR3 is 17 amino acids. This CDR3 reads CSARDVDPGHQLYEQYF. CDR3 bases: TGCAGTGCTAGAGATGTCGATCCGGGACACCAACTCTACGAGCAGTACTTC.

Concerning this clonotype itself: Being one base from a much bigger clone, this may be a read error. The J gene is TRBJ2-4, the V gene TRBV7-2, with D unclear. Trimming stripped 0 bases from V and 0 bases from J, with 6 bases between. This CDR3 spans 15 amino acids. Germline V CDR1 and CDR2: SGHTA, FQGNSA. CDR3 in DNA: TGTACCAGCAGCTTAGCGGGCGTAGCCAAAAACATTCAGTACTTC. Its protein is CTSSLAGVAKNIQYF.

V is TRBV6-2 or TRBV6-3 and J is TRBJ2-5; perhaps TRBD2 as D (6 bases). Trimming left V 8 bases short and J 11 bases short, with 15 bases between. The germline V gene has CDR1 MNHEY and CDR2 SVGEGT. CDR3 length equals 11 residues. Here the CDR3 reads CASVGGAKQYF. CDR3 nucleotide sequence: TGTGCCAGCGTCGGGGGTGCAAAGCAGTACTTC.

The rearrangement joins TRBV20-1 to TRBJ2-1, with D perhaps TRBD1 (6 bases). Germline V lookup: CDR1 DFQATT, CDR2 SNEGSKA (reference sequence). CDR3 length: 14 amino acids. V lost 5 bases and J lost 2, with 13 bases in between. The CDR3 loop is CSAPRDTPYNEQFF. The CDR3 coding sequence is TGCAGTGCTCCACGGGACACTCCCTACAATGAGCAGTTCTTC.

This clonotype was seen a few times. The chain employs TRBV12-3 or TRBV12-4 and TRBJ2-5; TRBD2 aligns across 8 bases. Trimming removed 4 bases from V and 5 bases from J; junction bases left unmatched: 6. CDR3 size: 14 residues. As DNA, the CDR3 is TGTGCCAGCAGTTCCATAGCGGGATCCGAGACCCAGTACTTC. Translating it yields CASSSIAGSETQYF.

This chain joins TRBV12-3 or TRBV12-4 and TRBJ2-1; possible D gene TRBD2, 5 bases. This CDR3 is built from 13 residues. The V end was cut by 4 bases, the J end by 6 bases, with 10 bases between. Written as DNA, the CDR3 is TGTGCCAGCAGTTCCGGACTCTTCAATGAGCAGTTCTTC. Protein product: CASSSGLFNEQFF.

V usage is TRBV2 and J usage is TRBJ2-7; D ambiguous. The CDR3 runs 11 residues. CDR1 is SNHLY and CDR2 is FYNNEI in the germline V gene. V lost 7 bases, J lost 4 bases, and 8 bases lay in between. The CDR3 region has the DNA TGTGCCAGCACAATACGGTACGAGCAGTACTTC. Amino acid sequence: CASTIRYEQYF.

About this clonotype: At one end the junction does not follow the germline gene, possibly because of a read error. The genes are TRBV20-1 and TRBJ2-1; 8 nucleotides align to TRBD2. The CDR3 has 17 amino acids. Per the germline V gene, CDR1 is DFQATT and CDR2 is SNEGSKA (reference sequence). The CDR3 reads CSARSQSLGRVGNEPFF. CDR3 DNA sequence: TGCAGTGCTAGATCCCAGTCTCTCGGGAGGGTAGGCAATGAGCCGTTCTTC.

The V and J genes are TRBV5-6 and TRBJ2-3; unclear D gene. This CDR3 has 13 residues. Germline lookup yields CDR1 SGHDT and CDR2 YYEEEE. The V end lost 4 bases, the J end lost 4 bases, and 10 bases lay between the germline ends. The CDR3 DNA reads TGTGCCAGCAGCGTGCCCCACTCAGATACGCAGTATTTT. Translation gives CASSVPHSDTQYF.

This clonotype occurred a few times. V is TRBV5-1 and J is TRBJ2-2; D may be TRBD1 (6 bases). The CDR3 totals 14 residues. Germline V gene sequence: CDR1 SGHRS, CDR2 YFSETQ. Trimming took off 4 bases at V and 0 bases at J, with 7 bases between the two ends. The CDR3 nucleotides are TGCGCCAGCAGCGGGACATCGAACACCGGGGAGCTGTTTTTT. Amino acids: CASSGTSNTGELFF.

The chain carries TRBV29-1 and TRBJ2-5; D is unclear. The CDR3 is 13 amino acids. Germline lookup yields CDR1 SQVTM and CDR2 ANQGSEA. V lost 0 bases and J 7 bases, leaving 12 bases between the germline ends. CDR3 DNA sequence: TGCAGCGTTGAAGATCACGGAGAAGCGACCCAGTACTTC. As protein: CSVEDHGEATQYF. The full variable domain, its missing parts supplied by reference TRBV29-1 and TRBJ2-5, is SAVISQKPSRDICQRGTSLTIQCQVDSQVTMMFWYRQQPGQSLTLIATANQGSEATYESGFVIDKFPISRPNLTFSTLTVSNMSPEDSSIYLCSVEDHGEATQYFGPGTRLLVL.

This clonotype was observed a handful of times. The J gene is TRBJ2-7, the V gene TRBV3-1; D gene unclear. The CDR3 has 14 residues. The germline V and J ends were trimmed by 7 bases and 7 bases, with 20 bases remaining between them. The germline V gene encodes CDR1 LGHDT and CDR2 YNNKEL (reference sequence). CDR3 nucleotides: TGTGCCAGCACCAACGCACGAGGCTCGGGTGAGCAGTACTTC. Protein: CASTNARGSGEQYF.

Only a few counts were recorded for this clonotype. V gene TRBV2 combines with J gene TRBJ1-6; tentative D call: TRBD1 (6 bases). V lost 3 bases and J lost 7, with 10 bases in between. From germline, CDR1 is SNHLY and CDR2 FYNNEI. This CDR3 is 14 amino acids long. CDR3: CASSDTGRNSPLHF. DNA of the CDR3: TGTGCCAGCAGTGATACAGGGAGGAATTCACCCCTCCACTTT.

This clonotype has only a few counts. The chain combines TRBV5-1 with TRBJ2-5; the D is unclear. Trimming shortened V by 4 bases and J by 2 bases, and 9 bases separated the two germline ends. Germline V gene lookup returns CDR1 SGHRS and CDR2 YFSETQ. This CDR3 has 13 amino acids. The CDR3: CASSLTKQETQYF. The CDR3 DNA follows: TGCGCCAGCAGCCTGACGAAACAAGAGACCCAGTACTTC.

The rearrangement uses TRBV24-1 and TRBJ2-4; D not resolved. The J call is in doubt because the DNA end fits TRBJ2-7 better. The CDR3 is made up of 14 amino acids. Germline assignment: CDR1 KGHDR and CDR2 SFDVKD. The CDR3 loop is CATSDAGYHYEQYF. DNA for the CDR3: TGTGCCACCAGTGATGCTGGATACCACTACGAGCAGTACTTC.

The chain combines TRBV29-1 with TRBJ2-7; 8 bases line up with TRBD2. The J call is doubtful: the DNA matches TRBJ2-5 better. Germline assignment: CDR1 SQVTM and CDR2 ANQGSEA. CDR3 length equals 14 residues. The CDR3 DNA reads TGCAGCGTTGTGGGACTAGTGGGTAGCGAGACCCAGTACTTC. Amino acid sequence: CSVVGLVGSETQYF.

This clonotype was seen a single time. The chain links TRBV7-2 to TRBJ2-7, with D tentatively TRBD1 (6 bases). Germline-derived CDR1 and CDR2 are SGHTA and FQGNSA. CDR3 length equals 15 residues. Trimming shortened V by 9 bases and J by 2 bases, and 20 bases separated the two germline ends. The CDR3 DNA reads TGTGCCAGTCAGCTTTTCCGGGACAACCCCTACGAGCAGTACTTC. Translating it yields CASQLFRDNPYEQYF.